A selection of T cell receptor beta chains follows, all from one sample in a study of blood T cells in healthy people across ages. Each CDR3 protein gets one entry after TCRdb re-called the 5' RACE reads with MiXCR. The table records about 1.4 million distinct CDR3 sequences, approximately 59% of them present only once. Sequencing was performed on blood. Source of these receptors: a man aged 18 to 29 in good health. Each CDR3 is given with its conserved first and last residue. D genes are given only for firm matches. Clone size, where shown, is once, few, many, or a class for clones that have expanded.

v_gene	d_gene	abundance	j_gene	CDR3aa	CDR3nt
TRBV6-1	.	.	TRBJ2-1	CASSPGETGPYNEQFF	TGTGCCAGCAGTCCCGGGGAGACAGGCCCCTACAATGAGCAGTTCTTC
TRBV20-1	.	.	TRBJ2-1	CSASFRGRLGEQFF	TGCAGTGCTAGTTTTCGGGGCAGGCTTGGTGAGCAGTTCTTC
TRBV11-2	.	.	TRBJ2-7	CASSLTPGGTIYEQYF	TGTGCCAGCAGCTTGACCCCAGGGGGGACCATCTACGAGCAGTACTTC
TRBV9	.	.	TRBJ2-1	CASSVDASDYTPGYNEQFF	TGTGCCAGCAGCGTAGACGCTAGTGATTACACTCCTGGCTACAATGAGCAGTTCTTC
TRBV4-1	.	.	TRBJ2-7	CASSQVGLIDYEQYF	TGCGCCAGCAGCCAAGTAGGGCTGATCGACTACGAGCAGTACTTC
TRBV25-1	.	.	TRBJ1-2	CASRDSGSGGYTF	TGTGCCAGCAGGGATTCAGGGAGTGGGGGCTACACCTTC
TRBV27	.	.	TRBJ2-1	CASSPKSYNEQFF	TGTGCCAGCAGTCCAAAATCCTACAATGAGCAGTTCTTC
TRBV20-1	.	few	TRBJ2-1	CSAARGTYNEQFF	TGCAGTGCCGCTCGCGGGACTTACAATGAGCAGTTCTTC
TRBV7-2	TRBD2	.	TRBJ2-3	CASSAFTSDTDTQYF	TGTGCCAGCAGCGCCTTCACTAGCGACACAGATACGCAGTATTTT
TRBV2	TRBD2	.	TRBJ2-3	CASTVPGLAGADHDTQYF	TGTGCCAGCACCGTCCCGGGACTAGCGGGGGCAGATCATGATACGCAGTATTTT
TRBV18	.	.	TRBJ1-2	CAREDRYGYTF	TGTGCCAGAGAAGATCGATATGGCTACACCTTC
TRBV5-1	.	.	TRBJ2-7	CASSCLARSSYEQYF	TGCGCCAGCAGCTGCCTAGCGAGGAGCTCCTACGAGCAGTACTTC
TRBV4-1	.	.	TRBJ1-2	CASSHPGQLRGYTF	TGCGCCAGCAGCCACCCTGGACAACTTCGGGGCTACACCTTC
TRBV28	TRBD1	.	TRBJ2-7	CASSLSAGDRGYEQYF	TGTGCCAGCAGTTTATCTGCCGGGGACAGGGGGTACGAGCAGTACTTC
TRBV20-1	.	.	TRBJ2-2	CSAFGQRNTGELFF	TGCAGTGCTTTCGGACAGAGGAACACCGGGGAGCTGTTTTTT
TRBV27	.	.	TRBJ2-7	CASSSRLSYEQYF	TGTGCCAGCAGTTCTCGACTGTCCTACGAGCAGTACTTC
TRBV4-1	.	many	TRBJ2-7	CASSQAGEYEQYF	TGCGCCAGCAGCCAAGCCGGGGAATACGAGCAGTACTTC
TRBV11-2	.	once	TRBJ1-1	CASSLGTSQTAFF	TGTGCCAGCAGCTTAGGTACCAGCCAAACGGCTTTCTTT
TRBV6-5	.	many	TRBJ2-7	CASRDTSYEQYF	TGTGCCAGCCGGGACACCTCCTACGAGCAGTACTTC
TRBV12-3/TRBV12-4	.	.	TRBJ1-2	CASTTPGQGYGYTF	TGTGCCAGCACTACCCCGGGGCAGGGCTATGGCTACACCTTC
TRBV29-1	.	.	TRBJ2-3	CSVEDRGGVDTQYF	TGCAGCGTTGAAGATCGTGGGGGCGTTGATACGCAGTATTTT
TRBV12-3/TRBV12-4	TRBD1	.	TRBJ2-1	CASFGQAREQFF	TGTGCCAGCTTCGGACAGGCTCGTGAGCAGTTCTTC
TRBV6-1	TRBD1	.	TRBJ2-7	CASSERQGMRDFLYEQYF	TGTGCCAGCAGTGAAAGACAGGGGATGCGGGATTTCCTTTACGAGCAGTACTTC
TRBV2	.	.	TRBJ2-5	CASPGTTGETQYF	TGTGCCAGCCCCGGGACAACAGGAGAGACCCAGTACTTC
TRBV7-9	.	.	TRBJ2-7	CASSVGKKKPYEQYF	TGTGCCAGCAGCGTGGGGAAGAAAAAGCCCTACGAGCAGTACTTC
TRBV27	TRBD1	.	TRBJ2-2	CASSPIGTGNTGELFF	TGTGCCAGCAGTCCGATAGGGACAGGGAACACCGGGGAGCTGTTTTTT
TRBV10-3	TRBD1	.	TRBJ2-3	CAIRQPGQGGESTDTQYF	TGTGCCATCAGACAACCGGGACAGGGGGGAGAGAGCACAGATACGCAGTATTTT
TRBV29-1	.	few	TRBJ2-7	CSVVGRGGYEQYF	TGCAGCGTTGTAGGCAGGGGTGGCTACGAGCAGTACTTC
TRBV4-2	TRBD2	few	TRBJ2-1	CASRAGTSSYNEQFF	TGTGCCAGCAGGGCCGGGACTAGCTCCTACAATGAGCAGTTCTTC
TRBV7-9	.	.	TRBJ2-1	CSSSTGLDEQFF	TGTTCCAGCAGCACAGGGCTCGATGAGCAGTTCTTC
TRBV29-1	TRBD2	.	TRBJ2-3	CSAEVSGGLTDTQYF	TGCAGCGCAGAAGTGAGCGGGGGACTAACAGATACGCAGTATTTT
TRBV4-1	.	few	TRBJ2-7	CASSQAPASYEQYF	TGCGCCAGCAGCCAAGCTCCAGCCTCCTACGAGCAGTACTTC
TRBV5-1	.	many	TRBJ1-1	CASSLDPNTEAFF	TGCGCCAGCAGCTTGGACCCGAACACTGAAGCTTTCTTT
TRBV29-1	.	.	TRBJ2-1	CSVQRVDLEQFF	TGCAGCGTTCAAAGGGTGGATTTAGAGCAGTTCTTC
TRBV18	.	.	TRBJ1-3	CASSPQSRGSGNTIYF	TGTGCCAGCTCACCGCAATCCAGAGGGTCTGGAAACACCATATATTTT
TRBV5-1	.	.	TRBJ2-1	CASSLQRGSSYNEQFF	TGCGCCAGCAGCTTACAACGGGGGAGCTCCTACAATGAGCAGTTCTTC